A selection of T cell receptor beta chains follows, all from one sample in a study of blood T cell repertoires in COVID-19. Sequenced by immunoSEQ multiplex PCR; TCRdb stores in-frame clones only, minus some. The table shows 400,000 to 550,000 clones, with 80% to 90% occurring only once. The source material was peripheral blood. These receptors were taken from a woman in her 30s with acute or convalescent COVID-19. CDR3s include the opening cysteine and the closing phenylalanine or tryptophan. The order of the fields is J gene, D gene, clone size, V gene, CDR3 DNA, CDR3 protein. A D gene is named only where the DNA matches it firmly. Not all rows give a size; the values are once, few, many and, for expanded clones, a class.

TRBJ1-6 - - TRBV14 TGTGCCAGCAGCCAAGTGGATTCCAGGGGATCTTCACCCCTCCACTTT CASSQVDSRGSSPLHF
TRBJ2-5 TRBD1 - TRBV7-3 TGTGCCAGCAGCTTAACGGGGACAGGAGCGGAGACCCAGTACTTC CASSLTGTGAETQYF
TRBJ1-2 - - TRBV5-6 TGTGCCAGCAGCTTGGCAGAATCTGGCTACACCTTC CASSLAESGYTF
TRBJ1-2 TRBD1 - TRBV5-1 TGCGCCAGCAGCGCGCACAAACAGGCGGGACAGGACCTCTATGGCTACACCTTC CASSAHKQAGQDLYGYTF
TRBJ2-5 - - TRBV7-9 TGTGCCTGTGCCGCGGCCCAAGAGACCCAGTACTTC CACAAAQETQYF
TRBJ2-7 - once TRBV3-1/TRBV3-2 TGTGCCAGCAGCCAGGCGGTGTTGACCTACGAGCAGTACTTC CASSQAVLTYEQYF
TRBJ1-2 - - TRBV7-9 TGTGCCAGCAGCTTTTCAGGACTGCGAATTTCCCCTTATGGCTACACCTTC CASSFSGLRISPYGYTF
TRBJ2-7 TRBD1 few TRBV28 TGTGCCATCAGAGGAGGAATGGGACAGGGGACGTCCGAGCAGTACTTC CAIRGGMGQGTSEQYF
TRBJ2-1 - - TRBV29-1 TGCAGGGCTGACAGGTTAGATGAGCAGTTCTTC CRADRLDEQFF
TRBJ2-1 TRBD2 few TRBV29-1 TGCAGCGTTGTGGAGCGGGGGCCCTACAATGAGCAGTTCTTC CSVVERGPYNEQFF